The 29 T cell receptor beta chains given below trace back to one sample, sequenced in a study of molecular identifiers for immune sequencing clone quantification. One entry per CDR3 protein results from TCRdb running MiXCR on the PCR reads. The sample gives under 650,000 distinct CDR3 sequences, 15% to 20% of which show up once; 0.85% to 0.9% is in the top ten. Input material: naive CD8+ T cells from blood, with Jurkat cell RNA spiked in. Subset: FACS-sorted CD8+CD4-CCR7+CD45RA+ naive T cells. All receptors come from a human donor in good health. Some libraries in this study had Jurkat cell RNA spiked in.

This clonotype came up many times. This sequence joins TRBV5-5 and TRBJ2-1, with 7 bases matching TRBD1. Per germline, CDR1 SGHKS and CDR2 YYEKEE (reference sequence). The CDR3 is 17 amino acids. V lost 0 bases and J lost 3; bases outside the gene matches: 9. The DNA of the CDR3 is TGTGCCAGCAGCTTGGAAGGGGGCCCGATAGTCTACAATGAGCAGTTCTTC. Protein sequence: CASSLEGGPIVYNEQFF.

Note on this clonotype: A read error may account for a junction end that differs from germline. The CDR3, as DNA: TGTGCCTGCAGCCCGGGACCCGGGGAGCTGTTTTTT. As protein: CACSPGPGELFF. The chain couples TRBV7-4 to TRBJ2-2, with D possibly called TRBD1 or TRBD2 (5 bases each). In germline, CDR1 is SGHVT, CDR2 SQSDAQ. The CDR3 length is 12 residues.

This clonotype has a handful of counts. The chain carries TRBV13 and TRBJ2-7; 7 nucleotides match TRBD2. This CDR3 comprises 12 residues. From germline, CDR1 is PRHDT and CDR2 FYEKMQ (reference sequence). Losses at the gene ends were 7 bases for V and 3 bases for J; bases not matched to a gene: 3. CDR3 DNA: TGTGCCAGCAACAGCGGGAACTACGAGCAGTACTTC. Its protein product is CASNSGNYEQYF. Full variable domain (rest looked up from reference TRBV13 and TRBJ2-7): AAGVIQSPRHLIKEKRETATLKCYPIPRHDTVYWYQQGPGQDPQFLISFYEKMQSDKGSIPDRFSAQQFSDYHSELNMSSLELGDSALYFCASNSGNYEQYFGPGTRLTVT.

The chain carries TRBV19 and TRBJ2-5; D tentatively fits TRBD1 or TRBD2 (6 bases each). Germline V gene lookup returns CDR1 LNHDA and CDR2 SQIVND (reference sequence). V lost 3 bases and J 4 bases, leaving 12 bases between the germline ends. CDR3 size: 14 residues. The CDR3 bases are TGTGCCAGTAGTATGGGGGCTAGCGCAGAGACCCAGTACTTC. This gives the protein CASSMGASAETQYF. Looking up the rest from reference TRBV19 and TRBJ2-5 gives the full variable domain: DGGITQSPKYLFRKEGQNVTLSCEQNLNHDAMYWYRQDPGQGLRLIYYSQIVNDFQKGDIAEGYSVSREKKESFPLTVTSAQKNPTAFYLCASSMGASAETQYFGPGTRLLVL.

V and J are TRBV9 and TRBJ2-7; D gene uncertain. Trimming removed 0 bases at V and 2 bases at J, with 9 bases between. The CDR3 is 14 residues long. CDR1 is SGDLS and CDR2 is YYNGEE in the germline V gene. DNA for the CDR3: TGTGCCAGCAGCGTAGCTTCACAGCCCTACGAGCAGTACTTC. This codes for CASSVASQPYEQYF.

Notes on this clonotype: A much larger clonotype is one base distant, so this may be a read error. The CDR3 sequence: CASSLFRVGKQYF. The CDR3, as DNA: TGTGCCAGCAGTTTGTTCAGGGTTGGGAAGCAGTACTTC. This chain joins TRBV12-3 or TRBV12-4 and TRBJ2-7; D is perhaps TRBD1 (5 bases). V lost 3 bases and J 8 bases, leaving 14 bases between the germline ends. The CDR3 covers 13 residues.

This clonotype was recorded once. With a much larger clone just one base away, this may be a read error. The V gene is TRBV12-3 or TRBV12-4, the J gene TRBJ2-3, with 8 positions matching TRBD2. The CDR3 spans 16 residues. As DNA, the CDR3 is TGTGCCAGCAGCCCCCCCCCGAAGCGGGGGAAAGATACGCAGTGTTTT. As protein: CASSPPPKRGKDTQCF.

This clonotype was seen ten or more times. This chain uses TRBV7-9 with TRBJ2-5; D unclear. The CDR3 length is 12 residues. Trimming left V 4 bases short and J 5 bases short, with 8 bases between. Germline CDR1 SEHNR, CDR2 FQNEAQ (reference sequence). This CDR3 is CASSSVDETQYF. Written as DNA, the CDR3 is TGTGCCAGCAGCTCGGTAGACGAGACCCAGTACTTC.

This clonotype was counted many times. This rearrangement joins TRBV30 to TRBJ2-7; D unresolved. Trimming took off 1 base at V and 1 base at J, with 5 bases between the two ends. The CDR3 is 12 residues long. CDR1 and CDR2 from the germline V gene are GTSNPN and SVGIG (reference sequence). The CDR3 bases are TGTGCCTGGAGTGGGCAGTCCTACGAGCAGTACTTC. The encoded protein is CAWSGQSYEQYF.

This clonotype was seen many times. The chain recombines TRBV3-1 with TRBJ1-1, with D possibly TRBD1 on 5 matching bases. The CDR3 covers 12 residues. V was shortened by 0 bases and J by 11 bases, with 10 bases between the two germline ends. Germline V gives CDR1 LGHDT, CDR2 YNNKEL (reference sequence). The CDR3 DNA sequence: TGTGCCAGCAGCCAAGACGGGGGTTTGGCTTTCTTT. Translating gives CASSQDGGLAFF. Combining the CDR3 with reference TRBV3-1 and TRBJ1-1 gives the whole variable domain DTAVSQTPKYLVTQMGNDKSIKCEQNLGHDTMYWYKQDSKKFLKIMFSYNNKELIINETVPNRFSPKSPDKAHLNLHINSLELGDSAVYFCASSQDGGLAFFGQGTRLTVV.

This clonotype showed up just a few times. This chain connects TRBV18 to TRBJ1-4; D is perhaps TRBD1 (6 bases). The length of the CDR3 is 16 residues. Deletions cut 2 bases from V and 6 bases from J, with 16 bases between. Germline CDR1 is KGHSH and CDR2 is LQKENI. The CDR3 loop is CASSPSRGQGDEKLFF. The CDR3 nucleotides are TGTGCCAGCTCACCATCCCGGGGGCAGGGAGATGAAAAACTGTTTTTT.

In this sample, this clonotype turned up many times. V and J are TRBV7-9 and TRBJ2-5, with 13 nucleotides matching TRBD2. CDR3 length equals 15 residues. Germline assignment: CDR1 SEHNR and CDR2 FQNEAQ (reference sequence). Trimming cost V 6 bases and J 2 bases; bases outside gene matches: 3. The DNA for the CDR3 is TGTGCCAGCAGGAGGGGACTAGCGGGGCAAGAGACCCAGTACTTC. It is translated as CASRRGLAGQETQYF.

The chain uses TRBV2 and TRBJ2-2; no reliable D call. V shed 6 bases and J shed 0 bases, with 8 bases lying between them. This CDR3 region has 14 residues. Looked up from germline, CDR1 is SNHLY and CDR2 is FYNNEI. CDR3 loop: CASRPESNTGELFF. The CDR3 nucleotides are TGTGCCAGCAGGCCGGAGTCGAACACCGGGGAGCTGTTTTTT.

This clonotype was detected ten times or more. This rearrangement joins TRBV20-1 to TRBJ1-6, with D uncertain. The CDR3 sequence is 17 residues long. Germline values: CDR1 DFQATT, CDR2 SNEGSKA (reference sequence). V lost 0 bases, J lost 0 bases, and 12 bases lay in between. CDR3 sequence (DNA): TGCAGTGCTAGAGATCTAGGTTCAAGCTCCTATAATTCACCCCTCCACTTT. Protein product: CSARDLGSSSYNSPLHF.

The rearrangement joins TRBV9 to TRBJ2-6; TRBD2 agrees at 7 bases. The CDR3 loop spans 14 amino acids. Germline V lookup: CDR1 SGDLS, CDR2 YYNGEE. Trimming cost V 4 bases and J 11 bases; bases outside gene matches: 9. In DNA form, the CDR3 reads TGTGCCAGCAGCCCCTGGGGGGGGATGGACGTCCTGACTTTC. Its protein is CASSPWGGMDVLTF.

This clonotype appeared many times. The chain has TRBV7-9 and TRBJ2-2; D ambiguous. The CDR3 consists of 13 residues. CDR1 SEHNR and CDR2 FQNEAQ come from the germline V gene (reference sequence). V was trimmed by 2 bases and J by 4 bases, leaving 5 bases between them. The CDR3: CASSLFTTGELFF. CDR3 sequence (DNA): TGTGCCAGCAGCTTATTTACCACCGGGGAGCTGTTTTTT.

In the case of this clonotype: Since a much larger clone is just one base distant, this may be a read error. The chain couples TRBV19 to TRBJ1-1, with 7 bases identical to TRBD1. V shed 4 bases and J 5 bases; nucleotides not matched to a gene: 4. Germline V gene sequence: CDR1 LNHDA, CDR2 SQIVND (reference sequence). The CDR3 has 13 amino acids. This chain's CDR3 is CASSTSGGTEAFF. CDR3 in DNA: TGTGCCAGTAGTACCTCAGGGGGGACTGAAGCTTTCTTT.

This clonotype was seen only a few times. The chain joins TRBV19 to TRBJ2-7; no firm D call. The CDR3 sequence is 13 residues long. V was clipped by 5 bases and J by 3 bases, with 11 bases between them. Germline V gives CDR1 LNHDA, CDR2 SQIVND (reference sequence). This CDR3 reads CASSSSRIYEQYF. Here the CDR3 DNA reads TGTGCCAGTAGTTCTTCTAGAATCTACGAGCAGTACTTC.

Points on this clonotype: The final CDR3 position lacks the conserved phenylalanine or tryptophan, pointing to a likely read error. The CDR3, as DNA: TGTGCCAGCAGCTTAGGGACAGGGGGCCCCTACGAGCAGTACCTC. This encodes CASSLGTGGPYEQYL. This sequence joins TRBV7-3 and TRBJ2-7; TRBD1 matches at 12 bases. The CDR3 runs to 15 residues. The germline gives CDR1 SGHTA, CDR2 FQGTGA. The ends lost 2 bases at V and 2 bases at J; junction bases unmatched: 1.

A few counts support this clonotype. V gene TRBV19 combines with J gene TRBJ1-2; 8 positions match TRBD1. With V trimmed by 5 bases and J by 4 bases, 3 bases remained unmatched. The CDR3 runs to 13 residues. The V gene's germline CDR1 is LNHDA and CDR2 SQIVND (reference sequence). CDR3 sequence reads: CASSPGGAYGYTF. DNA of the CDR3: TGTGCCAGTAGTCCAGGGGGCGCCTATGGCTACACCTTC.

This clonotype appeared many times. The chain links TRBV4-1 to TRBJ2-5; TRBD2 is a possible D gene (7 bases). Germline V gene lookup returns CDR1 MGHRA and CDR2 YSYEKL. V lost 1 base and J 7 bases, leaving 19 bases between the germline ends. The CDR3 totals 16 residues. CDR3 protein: CASSQVVAGAHGTQYF. DNA for the CDR3: TGCGCCAGCAGCCAAGTTGTGGCGGGGGCCCACGGGACCCAGTACTTC.

This clonotype has a handful of counts. For the CDR3, the DNA is TGTGCCAGCAGCGCCCAGGCAGGGGGCATTGAGACCCAGTACTTC. Its translation is CASSAQAGGIETQYF. The chain recombines TRBV9 with TRBJ2-5; TRBD1 matches at 8 bases. With V trimmed by 3 bases and J by 5 bases, 9 bases remained unmatched. Germline lookup yields CDR1 SGDLS and CDR2 YYNGEE. This CDR3 region has 15 residues.

This clonotype was found many times. This chain uses TRBV20-1 with TRBJ2-7; D not resolved. Germline CDR1 and CDR2: DFQATT and SNEGSKA (reference sequence). This CDR3 has 16 amino acids. V lost 3 bases and J 3 bases, leaving 21 bases between the germline ends. CDR3 residues: CSASTSFRAGNYEQYF. The CDR3 DNA reads TGCAGTGCTAGCACGAGTTTCCGGGCCGGTAACTACGAGCAGTACTTC.

This clonotype was observed many times. This sequence joins TRBV4-1 and TRBJ1-6, with 12 bases identical to TRBD1. Germline-derived CDR1 and CDR2 are MGHRA and YSYEKL. The length of the CDR3 is 17 residues. The V segment lost 0 bases and the J segment 10 bases; nucleotides outside the gene matches: 7. The CDR3 region is CASSQDGTGGATSPLHF. CDR3 nucleotide sequence: TGCGCCAGCAGCCAAGACGGGACAGGGGGCGCCACCTCACCCCTCCACTTT.

This clonotype was seen ten or more times. The rearrangement joins TRBV6-5 to TRBJ2-7, with TRBD1 matching over 8 bases. Losses at the gene ends were 3 bases for V and 3 bases for J; bases not matched to a gene: 7. The germline V gene has CDR1 MNHEY and CDR2 SVGAGI. This CDR3 has 15 amino acids. The CDR3 DNA reads as TGTGCCAGCAGTTATTTGGGACAGGTAAACTACGAGCAGTACTTC. It specifies CASSYLGQVNYEQYF.

As concerns this clonotype: A junction end diverges from the germline sequence, so it may reflect a read error. The V gene is TRBV6-2 or TRBV6-3, the J gene TRBJ1-2; possible D gene TRBD1, 5 bases. The CDR3 has 14 amino acids. Germline V CDR1 and CDR2: MNHEY, SVGEGT. The CDR3: CASSYSWTKDGHTF. CDR3 DNA sequence: TGTGCCAGCAGTTACAGCTGGACAAAGGATGGCCACACCTTC.

Many counts were recorded for this clonotype. The rearrangement joins TRBV5-1 to TRBJ2-7; TRBD2 aligns across 11 bases. This CDR3 region has 13 residues. Losses at the gene ends were 6 bases for V and 5 bases for J; bases not matched to a gene: 4. In germline, CDR1 is SGHRS, CDR2 YFSETQ. CDR3 sequence reads: CASTPGLADEQYF. In DNA form, the CDR3 reads TGCGCCAGCACCCCGGGACTAGCGGACGAGCAGTACTTC.

This clonotype has ten or more counts. The chain is built from TRBV28 and TRBJ1-4; possible D gene TRBD1, 5 bases. The V end was cut by 5 bases, the J end by 0 bases, with 13 bases between. Germline V lookup: CDR1 MDHEN, CDR2 SYDVKM. CDR3 length: 16 residues. This chain's CDR3 is CASSPQGFATNEKLFF. Written as DNA, the CDR3 is TGTGCCAGCAGTCCCCAGGGCTTTGCAACTAATGAAAAACTGTTTTTT.

This clonotype was counted between two and nine times. The genes are TRBV14 and TRBJ2-1, with 12 bases matching TRBD2. Germline V gene data show CDR1 as SGHDN and CDR2 as FVKESK. V shed 4 bases and J 0 bases; nucleotides not matched to a gene: 7. CDR3 length equals 18 residues. CDR3 in amino acids: CASSLKGLAGSSYNEQFF. The CDR3 nucleotides are TGTGCCAGCAGCCTAAAAGGACTAGCGGGAAGCTCCTACAATGAGCAGTTCTTC.